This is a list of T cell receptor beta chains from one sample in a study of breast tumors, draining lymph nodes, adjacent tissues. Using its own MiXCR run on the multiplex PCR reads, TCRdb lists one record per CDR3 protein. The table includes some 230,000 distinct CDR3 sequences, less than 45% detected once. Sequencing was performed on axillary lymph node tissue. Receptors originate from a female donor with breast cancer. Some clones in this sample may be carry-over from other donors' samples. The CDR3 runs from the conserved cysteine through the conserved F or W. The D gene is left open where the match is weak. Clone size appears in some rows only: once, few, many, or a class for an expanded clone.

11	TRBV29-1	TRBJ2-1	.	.	CSVGVMDEQFF
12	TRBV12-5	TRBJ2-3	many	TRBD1	CASGPTGATQYF
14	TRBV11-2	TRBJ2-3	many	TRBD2	CASSLTSGIDTQYF
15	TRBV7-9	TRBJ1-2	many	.	CASSLGTPGVYGYPF
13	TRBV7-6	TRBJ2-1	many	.	CASSLGQKNEQFF
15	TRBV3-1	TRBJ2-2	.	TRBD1	CASSQPGQGHGELFF
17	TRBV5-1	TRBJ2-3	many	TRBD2	CASSLQPSSGSTDTQYF
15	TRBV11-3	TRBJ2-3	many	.	CASSVTASFTDTQYF
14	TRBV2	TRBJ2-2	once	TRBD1	CASLAPGGPGELFF
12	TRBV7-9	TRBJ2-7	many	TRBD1	CASSVDRGEQYF
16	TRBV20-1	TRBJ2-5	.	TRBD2	CSAPTQLAGGQETQYF
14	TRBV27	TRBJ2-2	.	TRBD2	CASKPGLASGELFF
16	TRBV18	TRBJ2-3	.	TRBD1	CASRRQGKTPSDTQYF
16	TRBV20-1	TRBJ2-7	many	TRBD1	CSANALRQGASYEQYF
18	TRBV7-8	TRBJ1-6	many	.	CASSLDVRGSSYNSPLHF
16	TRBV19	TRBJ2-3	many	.	CASSIGQAFSTDTQYF
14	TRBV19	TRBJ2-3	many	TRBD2	CASSTSGYADTQYF
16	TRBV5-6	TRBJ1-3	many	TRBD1	CASSLVDRGSGNTIYF
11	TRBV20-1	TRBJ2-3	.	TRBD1	CSARAGQGQYF
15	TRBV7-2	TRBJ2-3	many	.	CASRPGPARPDTQYF
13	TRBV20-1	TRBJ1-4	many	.	CSASQGRDEKLFF
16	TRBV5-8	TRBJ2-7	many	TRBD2	CASSGGLAGGLYEQYF
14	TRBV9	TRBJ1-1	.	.	CASSPPERGTEAFF
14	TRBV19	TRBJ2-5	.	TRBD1	CASRVTGGTETQYF
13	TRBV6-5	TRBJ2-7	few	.	CASTRRGSYEQYF
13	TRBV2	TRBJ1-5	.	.	CASSPDANQPQHF
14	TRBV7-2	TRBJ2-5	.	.	CASRPRGNQETQYF
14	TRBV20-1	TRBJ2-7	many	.	CSARPGGLTYEQYF
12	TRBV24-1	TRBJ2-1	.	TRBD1	CAPIDRGGEQFF
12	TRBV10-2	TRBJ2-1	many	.	CASGQGDWEQFF
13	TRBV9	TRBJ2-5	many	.	CASSDSAGETQYF
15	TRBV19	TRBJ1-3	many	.	CASSIIAVSGNTIYF
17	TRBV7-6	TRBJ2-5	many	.	CASSSPVNWDVQEPQYF
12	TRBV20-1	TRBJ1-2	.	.	CSASLGNYGYTF
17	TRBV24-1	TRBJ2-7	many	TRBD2	CATSDSRGLAGGHEQYF
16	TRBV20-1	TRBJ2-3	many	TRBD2	CSASSGAGVNTDTQYF
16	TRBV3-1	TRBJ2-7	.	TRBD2	CASSQKPGTSGFQQYF
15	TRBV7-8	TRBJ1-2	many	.	CASSPWTNEDYGYTF
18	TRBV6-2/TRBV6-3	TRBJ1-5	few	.	CASSAPEGQAVFNQPQHF
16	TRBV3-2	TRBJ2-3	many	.	CASSHSGGAFPDTQYF
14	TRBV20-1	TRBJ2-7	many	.	CSARPGGLTSEQYF
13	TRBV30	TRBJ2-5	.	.	CAWDRSGQETQYF
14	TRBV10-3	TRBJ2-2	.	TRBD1	CASMRDRGTGELFF
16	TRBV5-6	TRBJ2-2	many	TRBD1	CASSLFKTGRTGELFF
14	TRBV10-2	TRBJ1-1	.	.	CASSELAGFTEAFF
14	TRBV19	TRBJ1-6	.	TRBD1	CASRRDSGNSPLHF
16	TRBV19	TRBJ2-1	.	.	CASSIEGRGNSDEQFF
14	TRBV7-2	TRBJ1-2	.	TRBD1	CASSEGQGIYGYTF
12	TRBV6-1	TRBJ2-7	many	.	CASGASVYEQYF
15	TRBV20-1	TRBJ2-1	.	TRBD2	CSASRALAGASEQFF
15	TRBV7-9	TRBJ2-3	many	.	CASSLGSRRADTQYF
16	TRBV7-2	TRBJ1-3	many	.	CASSFRAGRVGNTIYF
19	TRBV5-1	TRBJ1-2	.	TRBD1	CASSLSPGQSLPRGYGYTF
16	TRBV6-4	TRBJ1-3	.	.	CASSGTSGYSGNTIYF